What follows are 19 T cell receptor beta chains derived from one specimen sequenced in a study of T-cell memory formation after mild COVID-19. Via MiXCR, TCRdb re-called the 5' RACE reads, giving one row per CDR3 protein. This sample has 350,000 to 500,000 distinct CDR3 sequences, with approximately 18% found just once. Source material: PBMCs or a T cell subset sorted from them (not recorded which). The receptors here all came from a man younger than 30 who had mild COVID-19 (a few samples of this study predate the infection). Cell type and time point are not known.

The chain employs TRBV20-1 and TRBJ2-5; D is uncertain. Deletions cut 1 base from V and 2 bases from J, with 8 bases between. This CDR3 comprises 13 residues. The germline V gene has CDR1 DFQATT and CDR2 SNEGSKA (reference sequence). The CDR3 DNA is TGCAGTGCTAGAGTCGGGCCTCAAGAGACCCAGTACTTC. Protein: CSARVGPQETQYF.

The V gene is TRBV3-1, the J gene TRBJ2-2; either TRBD1 or TRBD2 may fit D (6 bases each). Trimming stripped 7 bases from V and 0 bases from J, with 12 bases between. Germline loops: CDR1 LGHDT, CDR2 YNNKEL (reference sequence). This CDR3 has 15 amino acids. The CDR3 here is CASKGGGTNTGELFF. Here the CDR3 DNA reads TGTGCCAGCAAGGGGGGCGGAACGAACACCGGGGAGCTGTTTTTT.

The chain links TRBV6-6 to TRBJ1-1, with D possibly matching TRBD1 (5 bases). Between the trimmed V and J ends, which lost 6 bases and 0 bases, there was a span of 14 bases. The CDR3 is 15 amino acids. Per the germline V gene, CDR1 is MNHNY and CDR2 is SVGAGI (reference sequence). The CDR3 reads CASSHPRGVNTEAFF. For the CDR3, the DNA is TGTGCCAGCAGCCATCCTAGGGGTGTGAACACTGAAGCTTTCTTT.

J is TRBJ2-7 and V is TRBV6-1; 8 bases map to TRBD2. V lost 6 bases, J lost 10 bases, and 11 bases stayed unmatched. The length of the CDR3 is 13 residues. Germline lookup yields CDR1 MNHNS and CDR2 SASEGT. CDR3 in amino acids: CASRVAGSFDQYF. For the CDR3, the DNA is TGTGCCAGCAGAGTAGCGGGGAGTTTCGACCAGTACTTC.

V usage is TRBV6-2 or TRBV6-3 and J usage is TRBJ2-7, with TRBD1 matching 10 bases. Germline values: CDR1 MNHEY, CDR2 SVGEGT. V lost 7 bases, J lost 6 bases, and 9 bases stayed unmatched. CDR3 length: 14 amino acids. DNA for the CDR3: TGTGCCAGCATCGCCGGGACAGGGGCCGGCGAGCAGTACTTC. Its translation is CASIAGTGAGEQYF.

This clonotype was counted only a few times. The chain links TRBV11-2 to TRBJ2-1; tentative D call: TRBD1 (7 bases). The length of the CDR3 is 16 residues. V lost 3 bases and J 2 bases, leaving 14 bases between the germline ends. Germline CDR1 is SGHAT and CDR2 is FQNNGV. Here the CDR3 reads CASSFGGTVAYNEQFF. The CDR3 DNA reads as TGTGCCAGCAGCTTTGGGGGGACAGTGGCCTACAATGAGCAGTTCTTC. The whole variable domain, filled in from reference TRBV11-2 and TRBJ2-1, reads EAGVAQSPRYKIIEKRQSVAFWCNPISGHATLYWYQQILGQGPKLLIQFQNNGVVDDSQLPKDRFSAERLKGVDSTLKIQPAKLEDSAVYLCASSFGGTVAYNEQFFGPGTRLTVL.

The CDR3 here is CASSFIQGSEQYF. Here the CDR3 DNA reads TGCGCCAGCAGTTTCATACAGGGTTCCGAGCAGTACTTC. The chain carries TRBV5-1 and TRBJ2-7; TRBD1 might be the D (6 bases). V gave up 5 bases and J gave up 6 bases, with 15 bases separating them. The CDR3 has 13 amino acids. Germline V gene data show CDR1 as SGHRS and CDR2 as YFSETQ.

This chain connects TRBV12-3 or TRBV12-4 to TRBJ1-2; D is perhaps TRBD1 (6 bases). The CDR3 totals 14 residues. V was shortened by 7 bases and J by 5 bases, with 17 bases between the two germline ends. This CDR3 reads CASTTRGAGYGYTF. DNA for the CDR3: TGTGCCAGCACCACACGGGGGGCTGGGTATGGCTACACCTTC.

This clonotype is a singleton in its sample. This chain connects TRBV7-9 to TRBJ2-3; TRBD2 might be the D (6 bases). CDR3 length equals 17 residues. V dropped 5 bases and J dropped 3 bases, with 21 bases sitting between them. The germline CDR1 and CDR2 sequences are SEHNR and FQNEAQ (reference sequence). The CDR3 nucleotides read TGTGCCAGCAGCCCCGGGCTAGCGCACAAGATAACAGATACGCAGTATTTT. As protein: CASSPGLAHKITDTQYF.

This clonotype occurred a few times. The genes are TRBV29-1 and TRBJ2-4; D is uncertain. The germline V gene has CDR1 SQVTM and CDR2 ANQGSEA. Trimming removed 5 bases at V and 0 bases at J, with 8 bases between. CDR3 size: 13 residues. In nucleotides, the CDR3 is TGCAGCGTTACTCCACGAGCCAAAAACATTCAGTACTTC. Protein sequence: CSVTPRAKNIQYF.

The chain is built from TRBV7-2 and TRBJ2-1; the D call may be TRBD1 or TRBD2 (6 bases each). The V gene lost 5 bases and the J gene lost 8 bases, with 19 bases spanning the gap. The CDR3 runs to 15 residues. Germline V gene lookup returns CDR1 SGHTA and CDR2 FQGNSA. Here the CDR3 reads CASSPMRRGTDEQFF. CDR3 bases: TGTGCCAGCAGCCCCATGCGGAGGGGGACCGATGAGCAGTTCTTC.

The V and J genes are TRBV19 and TRBJ1-2; possibly TRBD1 for D (5 bases). This CDR3 comprises 15 residues. Germline values: CDR1 LNHDA, CDR2 SQIVND (reference sequence). V lost 4 bases and J 7 bases, leaving 19 bases between the germline ends. For the CDR3, the DNA is TGTGCCAGTAGTACCGATTTGACAGTCTCTAGTGGCTACACCTTC. Protein: CASSTDLTVSSGYTF.

This clonotype was seen more than once but under ten times. This chain joins TRBV5-1 and TRBJ2-2; no reliable D call. The CDR3 loop spans 12 amino acids. Per the germline V gene, CDR1 is SGHRS and CDR2 is YFSETQ. Deletions cut 6 bases from V and 2 bases from J, with 5 bases between. The DNA for the CDR3 is TGCGCCAGCAACCGTAACACCGGGGAGCTGTTTTTT. As protein: CASNRNTGELFF. Full variable domain (remainder filled in from reference TRBV5-1 and TRBJ2-2): KAGVTQTPRYLIKTRGQQVTLSCSPISGHRSVSWYQQTPGQGLQFLFEYFSETQRNKGNFPGRFSGRQFSNSRSEMNVSTLELGDSALYLCASNRNTGELFFGEGSRLTVL.

This chain connects TRBV11-2 to TRBJ2-3; possible D gene TRBD1, 7 bases. The germline CDR1 and CDR2 sequences are SGHAT and FQNNGV. CDR3 length equals 13 residues. Trimming cost V 11 bases and J 3 bases, with 15 bases left between them. The CDR3 sequence is CAGQALATDTQYF. In nucleotides, the CDR3 is TGTGCCGGACAGGCGCTAGCGACAGATACGCAGTATTTT.

Points on this clonotype: Relative to the germline gene, one junction end is altered; a read error may explain this. The chain joins TRBV7-2 to TRBJ2-3; 8 bases align to TRBD1. This CDR3 is 14 amino acids long. Germline V CDR1 and CDR2: SGHTA, FQGNSA. For the CDR3, the DNA is TGTGCCAGCAGTTTGCAGGGGGCGTGGGATACGCGGTATTTT. It yields the protein CASSLQGAWDTRYF.

CDR3: CASSGARTGWDYEQYV. CDR3 nucleotides: TGTGCCAGCAGCGGTGCTAGGACAGGATGGGACTACGAGCAGTACGTC. The chain combines TRBV7-2 with TRBJ2-7; 7 bases match TRBD1. The trim removed 5 bases at V and 3 bases at J, leaving 13 bases unmatched. This CDR3 has 16 amino acids. Germline CDR1 and CDR2: SGHTA and FQGNSA.

The gene calls are TRBV5-1 and TRBJ1-1, with TRBD1 matching 9 bases. Looked up from germline, CDR1 is SGHRS and CDR2 is YFSETQ. Trimming at V came to 5 bases and at J to 0 bases, leaving 5 bases not matched to a gene. The CDR3 covers 15 residues. Here the CDR3 reads CASRVTGGVNTEAFF. The CDR3 nucleotides are TGCGCCAGCAGGGTGACAGGGGGGGTGAACACTGAAGCTTTCTTT. Complete variable domain (other parts from reference TRBV5-1 and TRBJ1-1): KAGVTQTPRYLIKTRGQQVTLSCSPISGHRSVSWYQQTPGQGLQFLFEYFSETQRNKGNFPGRFSGRQFSNSRSEMNVSTLELGDSALYLCASRVTGGVNTEAFFGQGTRLTVV.

This clonotype has a count of ten or more. The chain's CDR3 is CASSPGTGTDEKLFF. In DNA form, the CDR3 reads TGTGCCAGCAGCCCAGGGACAGGGACGGATGAAAAACTGTTTTTT. This chain uses TRBV5-6 with TRBJ1-4; 9 bases are shared with TRBD1. Per the germline V gene, CDR1 is SGHDT and CDR2 is YYEEEE. The CDR3 has 15 amino acids. Trimming took 4 bases from V and 6 from J; bases not matched to a gene: 7.

This clonotype was observed a handful of times. V is TRBV19 and J is TRBJ1-1; unclear D gene. With 7 bases removed from V and 4 bases from J, the gap between germline ends came to 16 bases. The CDR3 has 14 amino acids. Germline assignment: CDR1 LNHDA and CDR2 SQIVND (reference sequence). The CDR3 sequence: CASKSGVMITEAFF. CDR3 bases: TGTGCCAGTAAATCCGGGGTGATGATCACTGAAGCTTTCTTT.